Below, 9 T cell receptor beta chains from the same sample are listed, as sequenced in a study of cytomegalovirus exposure and HLA in healthy donors. Researchers ran the PCR with 60 Vbeta and 13 Jbeta primers. Profiling relied on immunoSEQ multiplex PCR, and the TCRdb table lists in-frame clones only, not all of them. The sample has tens of thousands of clones; around four fifths are singletons. What was sequenced was PBMCs. The receptors were gathered from a man aged 50-59 years in good health and CMV-seropositive.

The rearrangement uses TRBV2 and TRBJ2-5; D is possibly TRBD2 (5 bases). The CDR3 is 13 amino acids. Trimming shortened V by 7 bases and J by 1 base, and 10 bases separated the two germline ends. In germline, CDR1 is SNHLY, CDR2 FYNNEI. DNA of the CDR3: TGTGCCAGCACCCGGGGAACCCAAGAGACCCAGTACTTC. The encoded protein is CASTRGTQETQYF.

The rearrangement joins TRBV15 to TRBJ1-2, with TRBD1 matching 8 bases. V was pared by 0 bases and J by 8 bases, with 5 bases of the junction left unmatched. This CDR3 has 14 amino acids. The germline CDR1 and CDR2 sequences are LNHNV and YYDKDF (reference sequence). The CDR3 is CATSRELDRAGYTF. The CDR3 nucleotides are TGTGCCACCAGCAGAGAATTGGACAGGGCGGGCTACACCTTC.

The chain's CDR3 is CASSSLADLASYNEQFF. CDR3 DNA: TGTGCCAGCAGCTCACTAGCGGACCTAGCCTCCTACAATGAGCAGTTCTTC. The V call is TRBV7-7, the J call TRBJ2-1, with 8 nucleotides matching TRBD2. J gave up 0 bases and V 4 bases, and 8 bases lay outside the gene matches. Germline-derived CDR1 and CDR2 are SSHAT and FNYEAQ (reference sequence). The CDR3 totals 17 residues.

This clone turned up a few times. The rearrangement joins TRBV9 to TRBJ2-7, with a possible D match to TRBD2 (6 bases). Germline values: CDR1 SGDLS, CDR2 YYNGEE. Between the trimmed V and J ends, which lost 0 bases and 5 bases, there was a span of 12 bases. The CDR3 is 14 residues long. The CDR3 region is CASSVGDGGNEQYF. The CDR3 DNA sequence: TGTGCCAGCAGCGTAGGCGATGGAGGGAACGAGCAGTACTTC.

In this sample, this clone turned up once. This rearrangement joins TRBV11-3 to TRBJ1-1; TRBD1 aligns across 10 bases. V shed 5 bases and J 3 bases; nucleotides not matched to a gene: 9. The CDR3 contains 16 residues. In germline, CDR1 is SGHNT, CDR2 YENEEA. The CDR3 here is CASSLLGQGKYTEAFF. The CDR3 DNA follows: TGTGCCAGCAGCCTACTGGGACAGGGGAAATACACTGAAGCTTTCTTT.

In regard to this clone: Other nucleotide sequences from this sample produce the same CDR3. The gene calls are TRBV6-4 and TRBJ2-3, with D maybe TRBD1 (6 bases). V dropped 3 bases and J dropped 2 bases, with 6 bases sitting between them. This CDR3 has 13 amino acids. Germline V lookup: CDR1 MRHNA, CDR2 SNTAGT. The CDR3 loop reads CASSEGATDTQYF. The CDR3 DNA sequence: TGTGCCAGCAGTGAGGGGGCCACAGATACGCAGTATTTT.

V gene TRBV19 combines with J gene TRBJ2-5, with 9 nucleotides matching TRBD1. The CDR3 is made up of 14 amino acids. CDR1 is LNHDA, CDR2 SQIVND, per germline (reference sequence). Trimming removed 6 bases from V and 6 bases from J; junction bases left unmatched: 8. For the CDR3, the DNA is TGTGCCAGTAGAAACAGGGGGCAGGTTCAGACCCAGTACTTC. This sequence encodes CASRNRGQVQTQYF.

Comment on this clone: One end of the junction does not line up with germline, which may come from a read error. The V and J genes are TRBV7-7 and TRBJ2-2, with 8 bases matching TRBD2. The CDR3 length is 15 residues. Germline assignment: CDR1 SSHAT and CDR2 FNYEAQ (reference sequence). CDR3: CASSSSGETTGELFF. The CDR3 nucleotides read TGTGCTAGCAGCAGTAGCGGGGAAACAACCGGGGAGCTGTTTTTT.

The chain has TRBV7-9 and TRBJ2-5; TRBD2 aligns across 13 bases. The CDR3 covers 14 residues. Germline trimming cut 5 bases from V and 9 bases from J; bases unmatched to any gene: 6. Germline V lookup: CDR1 SEHNR, CDR2 FQNEAQ (reference sequence). The CDR3: CASSQQLAGGSQYF. CDR3 sequence (DNA): TGTGCCAGCAGCCAACAACTAGCGGGAGGGTCCCAGTACTTC.